This TCR beta chain stems from a study of a mutant IDH1 vaccine in newly diagnosed glioma. Study context: Former treatment meant radiotherapy, temozolomide, or both; the majority had gotten both. Overall study findings and caveats: Pseudoprogression seemed unrelated to changes in top peripheral T cell clonotypes.

This table comes from immunoSEQ multiplex PCR, and its TCRdb copy is limited to in-frame clones, with some not included. The sample includes 52,000 or so clones, 80% to 85% of them seen just once. As to this clone: The antigen remains undetermined.

This CDR3 is built from 12 residues. Looked up from germline, CDR1 is SEHNR and CDR2 is FQNEAQ (reference sequence). Trimming took 1 base from V and 8 from J, leaving 9 bases between them. Time point defined: week 23, last vaccination. What each vaccine dose contained was 300 ug of mutant IDH1 20-mer peptide, accompanied by topical imiquimod. Each of the donors came in with new WHO grade 3 or 4 astrocytomas that were IDH1-mutant and ATRX-lost. This TCR derives from a woman in her thirties or forties with glioma. Some clones in this sample may be carry-over from other donors' samples. This chain links TRBV7-9 with TRBJ2-7; D ambiguous. Sequenced here: PBMCs, sampled from a glioma patient whose treatment included an IDH1 peptide vaccine. The CDR3 DNA follows: TGTGCCAGCAGCTTAGAGGCTCTCCAGCAGTACTTC. Its translation is CASSLEALQQYF. The whole variable domain, filled in from reference TRBV7-9 and TRBJ2-7, reads DTGVSQNPRHKITKRGQNVTFRCDPISEHNRLYWYRQTLGQGPEFLTYFQNEAQLEKSRLLSDRFSAERPKGSFSTLEIQRTEQGDSAMYLCASSLEALQQYFGPGTRLTVT.